This TCR beta chain was identified in a study of vaccination effects on CD4 cells after COVID-19. About the study: The study sampled a couple of convalescent patients 16 days and one week before vaccination.

Concerning this clone itself: No antigen is known for it.

Broader study findings: Infection- and vaccine-induced clones contracted markedly late after vaccination.

Germline V gives CDR1 SGHRS, CDR2 YFSETQ. V dropped 4 bases and J dropped 4; count of bases not matched to a gene: 1. The CDR3 covers 13 residues. Prior to sequencing, the ViraFEST assay stimulated PBMC with viral peptide pools, which expanded the antigen-specific CD4+ T cells. When around 9 days of culture had elapsed, CD4+ T cells were isolated. The infection with SARS-CoV-2 (confirmed by PCR) occurred in this person between March and December 2020. Half the medium was replaced with IL-2 medium on days 3 and 7. Clones were sequenced by immunoSEQ multiplex PCR, and TCRdb holds only the in-frame ones, with some missing. The sample lists roughly 73,000 clones, about 69% seen once, with less than 6.5% in the top ten.

Sequences were derived from CD4+ T cells from PBMCs cultured with HIV peptides, sampled before COVID-19 vaccination. Documented subset: HIV-1 Nef peptide pool negative control/reference culture. The chain couples TRBV5-1 to TRBJ2-2; 7 bases agree with TRBD1. The receptor's source is a human donor who had a prior SARS-CoV-2 infection. The CDR3 is CASSRQGTGELFF. DNA for the CDR3: TGCGCCAGCAGCAGACAGGGCACCGGGGAGCTGTTTTTT.